The clone carrying this T cell receptor (beta chain) was counted between two and nine times. A single record per CDR3 protein comes from TCRdb applying MiXCR to the RT-PCR reads. The sample includes about 960,000 distinct CDR3 sequences, roughly 18% of them seen just once. The V gene's germline CDR1 is LNHDA and CDR2 SQIVND (reference sequence). Trimming took 4 bases from V and 0 from J, leaving 18 bases between them. The CDR3 is made up of 18 amino acids. The sample comes from a study of patients and donors after allogeneic stem cell transplantation. This TCR derives from a human donor who was either an allogeneic HSCT recipient or a stem cell or donor lymphocyte infusion donor (not recorded which). It is not recorded whose cells these are; they may come from a transplant donor. Sample: blood, either unsorted or a sorted T cell fraction (not recorded which). The V gene is TRBV19, the J gene TRBJ2-2; either TRBD1 or TRBD2 may fit D (5 bases each). CDR3 DNA sequence: TGTGCCAGTAGTAGCCCCCCTTGGGGGTCCGCGAACACCGGGGAGCTGTTTTTT. It specifies CASSSPPWGSANTGELFF.